One and the same sample provided the 27 T cell receptor beta chains below, sequenced in a study of blood T cell repertoires in COVID-19. Here immunoSEQ multiplex PCR was the method, and the copy in TCRdb shows in-frame clones only, minus some. Of approximately 300,000 clones listed, roughly 88% were seen once; the top ten hold more than 3%. Sequenced material: peripheral blood. The origin of the receptors is a woman between 45 and 65 years old with active or convalescent COVID-19.

The chain has TRBV9 and TRBJ2-3; 7 positions match TRBD1. With V trimmed by 4 bases and J by 0 bases, 8 bases remained unmatched. This CDR3 has 16 residues. Germline assignment: CDR1 SGDLS and CDR2 YYNGEE. CDR3 coding DNA: TGTGCCAGCAGCACCCGACAGGGTCTCAGCACAGATACGCAGTATTTT. Amino acid sequence: CASSTRQGLSTDTQYF.

The V and J genes are TRBV3-1 (or the pseudogene TRBV3-2) and TRBJ1-1; tentatively, D is TRBD1 (6 bases). The germline gives CDR1 LGHDT, CDR2 YNNKEL (reference sequence). The V and J ends lost 4 bases and 0 bases respectively, with 9 bases between them. CDR3 length equals 14 residues. The CDR3 region has the DNA TGTGCCAGCAGCCCGACAGGAGTGAACACTGAAGCTTTCTTT. Protein sequence: CASSPTGVNTEAFF.

This sequence joins TRBV6-5 and TRBJ1-1, with D tentatively TRBD1 (5 bases). This CDR3 spans 15 amino acids. Germline V gene data show CDR1 as MNHEY and CDR2 as SVGAGI. Trimming took 7 bases from V and 0 from J, leaving 15 bases between them. DNA for the CDR3: TGTGCCAGCATAATCGGGGGTTGGGTGAACACTGAAGCTTTCTTT. Translation: CASIIGGWVNTEAFF.

The CDR3 sequence: CASSLRGQGAFGELFF. The CDR3 DNA sequence: TGTGCCAGCAGCTTGCGAGGACAGGGGGCTTTCGGGGAGCTGTTTTTT. The chain joins TRBV5-4 to TRBJ2-2, with 11 bases that match TRBD1. CDR1 SGHNT and CDR2 YYREEE come from the germline V gene (reference sequence). The CDR3 extends over 16 amino acids. The V gene end was trimmed by 1 base and the J gene end by 7 bases; junction bases not matched to a gene: 6.

The chain links TRBV6-4 to TRBJ2-7, with D possibly matching TRBD1 (5 bases). Looked up from germline, CDR1 is MRHNA and CDR2 is SNTAGT. V was cut by 0 bases and J by 2 bases, with 11 bases left in between. This CDR3 has 15 amino acids. CDR3 nucleotides: TGTGCCAGCAGTGACTCGGGGCGGCCTGCCTACGAGCAGTACTTC. Amino acids: CASSDSGRPAYEQYF.

This clone was observed a handful of times. The CDR3 reads CASINIRMRPGQGASGGYNEQFF. The CDR3 DNA sequence: TGTGCCAGCATCAACATCCGAATGAGGCCGGGACAGGGCGCTAGCGGGGGCTACAATGAGCAGTTCTTC. The V call is TRBV7-9, the J call TRBJ2-1, with D possibly matching TRBD2 (10 bases). The germline V gene encodes CDR1 SEHNR and CDR2 FQNEAQ (reference sequence). This CDR3 region has 23 residues. V was trimmed by 7 bases and J by 3 bases, leaving 40 bases between them.

The chain couples TRBV19 to TRBJ1-2; 7 positions agree with TRBD1. Germline V lookup: CDR1 LNHDA, CDR2 SQIVND (reference sequence). V lost 1 base, J lost 6 bases, and 14 bases stayed unmatched. The CDR3 consists of 17 residues. The CDR3: CASSIVIEGARLNGYTF. CDR3 in DNA: TGTGCCAGTAGTATAGTTATTGAGGGGGCGCGGTTGAATGGCTACACCTTC.

The J gene is TRBJ1-5, the V gene TRBV28; no clear D gene. CDR1 and CDR2 from the germline V gene are MDHEN and SYDVKM. This CDR3 region has 12 residues. Trimming took off 2 bases at V and 9 bases at J, with 8 bases between the two ends. CDR3 amino acids: CASSLSRGPQHF. In DNA form, the CDR3 reads TGTGCCAGCAGTTTAAGCCGAGGGCCCCAGCATTTT.

The chain carries TRBV12-3 or TRBV12-4 and TRBJ2-1, with TRBD1 matching over 9 bases. V was pared by 6 bases and J by 8 bases, with 5 bases of the junction left unmatched. The CDR3 sequence is 13 residues long. The CDR3: CASRLQGAYEQFF. The CDR3, as DNA: TGTGCCAGCAGGTTACAGGGGGCCTATGAGCAGTTCTTC.

In this sample, this clone turned up once. The CDR3 region is CASSPHLRDSEAFF. The CDR3 DNA follows: TGTGCCAGCAGCCCGCACCTCCGGGACAGTGAAGCTTTCTTT. V gene TRBV7-9 combines with J gene TRBJ1-1; TRBD1 matches 7 bases. Germline trimming cut 5 bases from V and 7 bases from J; bases unmatched to any gene: 10. Germline lookup yields CDR1 SEHNR and CDR2 FQNEAQ (reference sequence). The CDR3 is 14 amino acids.

This clone showed up just once. J is TRBJ2-7 and V is TRBV7-8; TRBD2 matches at 8 bases. There are 16 residues in the CDR3. Germline assignment: CDR1 SGHVS and CDR2 FQNEAQ. With V trimmed by 5 bases and J by 5 bases, 14 bases remained unmatched. Written as DNA, the CDR3 is TGTGCCAGCAGCCAAAGCGGATCGGCGGGGGGACACGAGCAGTACTTC. As protein: CASSQSGSAGGHEQYF.

This clone is a singleton in its sample. This rearrangement joins TRBV14 to TRBJ2-7, with 8 bases fitting TRBD1. The trim removed 2 bases at V and 6 bases at J, leaving 6 bases unmatched. This CDR3 is 14 amino acids long. CDR1 is SGHDN, CDR2 FVKESK, per germline. The CDR3 region is CASSQQGAMGEQYF. In nucleotides, the CDR3 is TGTGCCAGCAGCCAACAGGGGGCCATGGGCGAGCAGTACTTC.

V and J are TRBV4-3 and TRBJ2-1, with TRBD2 matching over 11 bases. The CDR3 covers 15 residues. J gave up 7 bases and V 1 base, and 3 bases lay outside the gene matches. Germline V gives CDR1 LGHNA, CDR2 YSLEER. CDR3 in amino acids: CASSQVTSGSNEQFF. CDR3 coding DNA: TGCGCCAGCAGCCAAGTAACTAGCGGGAGTAATGAGCAGTTCTTC.

The gene calls are TRBV11-3 and TRBJ2-3, with 7 bases that match TRBD1. Trimming cost V 5 bases and J 6 bases; bases outside gene matches: 5. The germline gives CDR1 SGHNT, CDR2 YENEEA. The CDR3 covers 13 residues. The CDR3 reads CASSPSQGDTQYF. In DNA form, the CDR3 reads TGTGCCAGCAGCCCATCACAGGGGGATACGCAGTATTTT.

The chain is built from TRBV30 and TRBJ2-1; 10 bases match TRBD1. Unmatched junction bases numbered 4, after V lost 8 bases and J lost 3 bases. From germline, CDR1 is GTSNPN and CDR2 SVGIG (reference sequence). The CDR3 sequence is 13 residues long. For the CDR3, the DNA is TGTGCCCTCGGGACAGGGGTCTACAATGAGCAGTTCTTC. Translation: CALGTGVYNEQFF.

The chain employs TRBV5-1 and TRBJ1-4; no definite D call. Germline values: CDR1 SGHRS, CDR2 YFSETQ. The germline V and J ends were trimmed by 4 bases and 8 bases, with 15 bases remaining between them. This CDR3 region has 14 residues. The CDR3 bases are TGCGCCAGCAGCGCGCCTGATTATGAAGAAAAACTGTTTTTT. It yields the protein CASSAPDYEEKLFF. Using reference TRBV5-1 and TRBJ1-4 for the parts outside the CDR3, the full variable domain is KAGVTQTPRYLIKTRGQQVTLSCSPISGHRSVSWYQQTPGQGLQFLFEYFSETQRNKGNFPGRFSGRQFSNSRSEMNVSTLELGDSALYLCASSAPDYEEKLFFGSGTQLSVL.

CDR3 loop: CAVQGSLNQPQHF. In nucleotides, the CDR3 is TGTGCCGTACAGGGGTCCCTTAATCAGCCCCAGCATTTT. The chain combines TRBV24-1 with TRBJ1-5; 7 bases agree with TRBD1. With 12 bases clipped from V and 4 bases from J, the junction kept 8 bases outside the gene matches. CDR3 size: 13 residues. Germline CDR1 and CDR2: KGHDR and SFDVKD.

The rearrangement links TRBV7-3 to TRBJ1-6; no reliable D call. This CDR3 has 16 residues. V was clipped by 2 bases and J by 4 bases, with 12 bases between them. Germline V gene lookup returns CDR1 SGHTA and CDR2 FQGTGA. Written as DNA, the CDR3 is TGTGCCAGCAGCTTAGAGGGTTCAGAATATAATTCACCCCTCCACTTT. Amino acids: CASSLEGSEYNSPLHF.

The chain combines TRBV14 with TRBJ1-1, with a tentative D call TRBD1 (6 bases). V lost 4 bases, J lost 10 bases, and 16 bases lay in between. The CDR3 spans 13 residues. Germline CDR1 is SGHDN and CDR2 is FVKESK. The CDR3 DNA sequence: TGTGCCAGCAGCCCTCAAACAGGGACCCCAGCTTTCTTT. Its translation is CASSPQTGTPAFF.

The rearrangement links TRBV2 to TRBJ2-6, with no clear D. Germline CDR1 is SNHLY and CDR2 is FYNNEI. CDR3 length: 14 amino acids. The V and J ends lost 4 bases and 0 bases respectively, with 4 bases between them. CDR3 coding DNA: TGTGCCAGCAGTGGGAGCTCTGGGGCCAACGTCCTGACTTTC. It specifies CASSGSSGANVLTF.

The V gene is TRBV14, the J gene TRBJ1-2, with D unclear. The V gene's germline CDR1 is SGHDN and CDR2 FVKESK. The V gene lost 4 bases and the J gene lost 6 bases, with 12 bases spanning the gap. The CDR3 loop spans 13 amino acids. The CDR3 nucleotides read TGTGCCAGCAGCCTCCGCACCCGGGATGGCTACACCTTC. The encoded protein is CASSLRTRDGYTF.

The gene calls are TRBV10-3 and TRBJ2-5; 7 bases are a match to TRBD2. The CDR3 has 17 residues. The germline gives CDR1 ENHRY, CDR2 SYGVKD. With V trimmed by 3 bases and J by 1 base, 11 bases remained unmatched. For the CDR3, the DNA is TGTGCCATCAGTGAAGGGAGGGAGGACGATTTCCAAGAGACCCAGTACTTC. This translates into CAISEGREDDFQETQYF.

This chain connects TRBV4-1 to TRBJ2-2, with 7 bases identical to TRBD2. The CDR3 runs 16 residues. V lost 4 bases to trimming and J lost 1 base; unmatched junction nucleotides: 6. Germline CDR1 reads MGHRA; CDR2 reads YSYEKL. CDR3 sequence (DNA): TGCGCCAGCAGCCCGTTAGCGGGTCAGAACACCGGGGAGCTGTTTTTT. Amino acids: CASSPLAGQNTGELFF.

The V and J genes are TRBV7-9 and TRBJ1-3; 8 bases match TRBD1. Per germline, CDR1 SEHNR and CDR2 FQNEAQ (reference sequence). This CDR3 region has 15 residues. V lost 4 bases, J lost 0 bases, and 2 bases stayed unmatched. The CDR3 sequence: CASSSDRASGNTIYF. The CDR3 bases are TGTGCCAGCAGCTCGGACAGGGCCTCTGGAAACACCATATATTTT.

The CDR3, as DNA: TGTGCCAGCCGTCAAGAGGGGGCTGGGGCAGATACGCAGTATTTT. Translated: CASRQEGAGADTQYF. The chain employs TRBV7-8 and TRBJ2-3; 7 nucleotides line up with TRBD1. The length of the CDR3 is 15 residues. J was trimmed by 4 bases and V by 8 bases; bases with no gene match: 12. CDR1 and CDR2 from the germline V gene are SGHVS and FQNEAQ. Variable domain in full (rest from reference TRBV7-8 and TRBJ2-3): GAGVSQSPRYKVAKRGQDVALRCDPISGHVSLFWYQQALGQGPEFLTYFQNEAQLDKSGLPSDRFFAERPEGSVSTLKIQRTQQEDSAVYLCASRQEGAGADTQYFGPGTRLTVL.

The chain joins TRBV5-1 to TRBJ1-2; 8 bases agree with TRBD1. Trimming took 5 bases from V and 5 from J; bases not matched to a gene: 14. Germline V gene data show CDR1 as SGHRS and CDR2 as YFSETQ. The CDR3 extends over 16 amino acids. The CDR3 nucleotides are TGCGCCAGCAGAGGGACGGCAGGGGGCGCGGGATATGGCTACACCTTC. It codes for CASRGTAGGAGYGYTF.

The count of this clone is one. DNA of the CDR3: TGTGCCAGCAGCTTAGAGGGCACAGGCTACGAGCAGTACTTC. Residues: CASSLEGTGYEQYF. The chain carries TRBV7-9 and TRBJ2-7, with a tentative D call TRBD1 (5 bases). This CDR3 region has 14 residues. Trimming stripped 1 base from V and 3 bases from J, with 10 bases between. The germline CDR1 and CDR2 sequences are SEHNR and FQNEAQ (reference sequence).